The rows below give T cell receptor beta chains drawn from one sample of a study of T cells in Graves' hyperthyroidism and ophthalmopathy. Each CDR3 protein gets one entry after TCRdb re-called the multiplex PCR reads with MiXCR. The table includes around 370,000 distinct CDR3 sequences, around 18% detected once. Sequencing was carried out using blood. These receptors all come from a man aged 18 to 30 with Graves' ophthalmopathy. The CDR3 runs from the conserved cysteine through the conserved F or W. A D gene is named only where the DNA matches it firmly. Clone size is given for some rows only: seen once, a few or many times, or a class if the clone is expanded.

abundance: few
len: 13
d_gene: .
v_gene: TRBV9
j_gene: TRBJ2-1
CDR3nt: TGTGCCAGCAGCGCCCAGGGAGGCGGTGAGCAGTTCTTC
CDR3aa: CASSAQGGGEQFF

abundance: many
len: 16
d_gene: TRBD1
v_gene: TRBV20-1
j_gene: TRBJ2-3
CDR3nt: TGCAGTGCTACCCGAATGTCCAGGGGGAGCACAGATACGCAGTATTTT
CDR3aa: CSATRMSRGSTDTQYF

abundance: many
len: 14
d_gene: .
v_gene: TRBV7-6
j_gene: TRBJ2-3
CDR3nt: TGTGCCAGCACCGCACTGTTTGGCACAGATACGCAGTATTTT
CDR3aa: CASTALFGTDTQYF

abundance: few
len: 13
d_gene: TRBD2
v_gene: TRBV11-2
j_gene: TRBJ2-1
CDR3nt: TGTGCCAGCAGCTCGGTAGCGGGGGGGAGGCAGTTCTTC
CDR3aa: CASSSVAGGRQFF

abundance: many
len: 15
d_gene: TRBD1
v_gene: TRBV2
j_gene: TRBJ1-3
CDR3nt: TGTGCCAGCAACAACGAGGGGGCGCTTGGAAACACCATATATTTT
CDR3aa: CASNNEGALGNTIYF

abundance: few
len: 14
d_gene: .
v_gene: TRBV20-1
j_gene: TRBJ2-5
CDR3nt: TGCAGTGCTAGTATATCGGGGCGTACAGAGACCCAGTACTTC
CDR3aa: CSASISGRTETQYF

abundance: few
len: 15
d_gene: .
v_gene: TRBV28
j_gene: TRBJ2-1
CDR3nt: .
CDR3aa: CASISGQANRNEQFF

abundance: few
len: 14
d_gene: TRBD1
v_gene: TRBV6-4
j_gene: TRBJ1-1
CDR3nt: TGTGCCAGCAGTGACGGACAGGCGAACACTGAAGCTTTCTTT
CDR3aa: CASSDGQANTEAFF

abundance: few
len: 14
d_gene: .
v_gene: TRBV7-8
j_gene: TRBJ2-1
CDR3nt: TGTGCCAGCACCCCAGAGGGGGGCCACAATGAGCAGTTCTTC
CDR3aa: CASTPEGGHNEQFF

abundance: many
len: 14
d_gene: .
v_gene: TRBV6-1
j_gene: TRBJ2-2
CDR3nt: TGTGCCAGCAACTCCTGGGGTACGACCGGGGAGCTGTTTTTT
CDR3aa: CASNSWGTTGELFF

abundance: few
len: 13
d_gene: .
v_gene: TRBV7-2
j_gene: TRBJ1-2
CDR3nt: TGTGCCAGCAGCTTAGACTGGGCGCTTGGCTACACCTTC
CDR3aa: CASSLDWALGYTF

abundance: many
len: 15
d_gene: TRBD1
v_gene: TRBV7-9
j_gene: TRBJ1-2
CDR3nt: TGTGCCAGCAGCTTAGCCTATGACAGGGGGCTAGGCTACACCTTC
CDR3aa: CASSLAYDRGLGYTF

abundance: .
len: 17
d_gene: .
v_gene: TRBV4-1
j_gene: TRBJ2-1
CDR3nt: TGCGCCAGCAGCCAGGATTGGAGGGGGGGGGCCTACAATGAGCAGTTCTTC
CDR3aa: CASSQDWRGGAYNEQFF

abundance: many
len: 14
d_gene: .
v_gene: TRBV11-1
j_gene: TRBJ2-7
CDR3nt: TGTGCCAGCAGCTTAGCAGGGGAAGCCTACGAGCAGTACTTC
CDR3aa: CASSLAGEAYEQYF

abundance: many
len: 15
d_gene: .
v_gene: TRBV6-1
j_gene: TRBJ1-1
CDR3nt: TGTGCCAGCAGTCCCAGGGAGGGGATGAACACTGAAGCTTTCTTT
CDR3aa: CASSPREGMNTEAFF

abundance: few
len: 15
d_gene: .
v_gene: TRBV18
j_gene: TRBJ1-2
CDR3nt: TGTGCCAGCTCACCAGAGTCGGGCACTAACTATGGCTACACCTTC
CDR3aa: CASSPESGTNYGYTF

abundance: many
len: 13
d_gene: .
v_gene: TRBV20-1
j_gene: TRBJ2-7
CDR3nt: TGCAGTGCTAGAGTCAGGGACACCTACGAGCAGTACTTC
CDR3aa: CSARVRDTYEQYF

abundance: few
len: 14
d_gene: .
v_gene: TRBV25-1
j_gene: TRBJ1-5
CDR3nt: TGTGCCAGCAGTGAAGGCAGATTAAATCAGCCCCAGCATTTT
CDR3aa: CASSEGRLNQPQHF

abundance: many
len: 15
d_gene: .
v_gene: TRBV20-1
j_gene: TRBJ2-3
CDR3nt: TGCAGTGCTAGAACCCTAGGCCGCAGCACAGATACGCAGTATTTT
CDR3aa: CSARTLGRSTDTQYF

abundance: few
len: 13
d_gene: .
v_gene: TRBV19
j_gene: TRBJ2-2
CDR3nt: TGTGCCAGTATTATTCCATACACCGGGGAGCTGTTTTTT
CDR3aa: CASIIPYTGELFF

abundance: few
len: 13
d_gene: .
v_gene: TRBV9
j_gene: TRBJ1-2
CDR3nt: TGTGCCAGCAGCGGCCCAGAAAACTATGGCTACACCTTC
CDR3aa: CASSGPENYGYTF

abundance: few
len: 13
d_gene: .
v_gene: TRBV19
j_gene: TRBJ2-2
CDR3nt: TGTGCCAGTAGTAAGGAGTACACCGGGGAGCTGTTTTTT
CDR3aa: CASSKEYTGELFF

abundance: .
len: 15
d_gene: TRBD1
v_gene: TRBV6-4
j_gene: TRBJ2-1
CDR3nt: TGTGCCAGCAGTGGTTTAGGACAGGGGCAGGACGAGCAGTTCTTC
CDR3aa: CASSGLGQGQDEQFF

abundance: few
len: 16
d_gene: .
v_gene: TRBV18
j_gene: TRBJ2-3
CDR3nt: TGTGCCAGCCCCGCTCTGGGACAAGAGAGCACAGATACGCAGTATTTT
CDR3aa: CASPALGQESTDTQYF

abundance: .
len: 14
d_gene: .
v_gene: TRBV6-1
j_gene: TRBJ1-6
CDR3nt: TGTGCCAGCAGTAGCAGGGGCGGGGATTCACCCCTCCACTTT
CDR3aa: CASSSRGGDSPLHF

abundance: many
len: 11
d_gene: .
v_gene: TRBV6-1
j_gene: TRBJ2-5
CDR3nt: TGTGCCAGCAGGGCGTACGAGACCCAGTACTTC
CDR3aa: CASRAYETQYF

abundance: .
len: 17
d_gene: TRBD1
v_gene: TRBV12-3/TRBV12-4
j_gene: TRBJ2-2
CDR3nt: TGTGCCAGCAGACCCCGGGCGACAGGGACGAACACCGGGGAGCTGTTTTTT
CDR3aa: CASRPRATGTNTGELFF

abundance: .
len: 14
d_gene: .
v_gene: TRBV15
j_gene: TRBJ1-1
CDR3nt: TGTGCCACCAGCAGTGATGCGCGGGGGACTGAAGCTTTCTTT
CDR3aa: CATSSDARGTEAFF

abundance: many
len: 13
d_gene: .
v_gene: TRBV7-9
j_gene: TRBJ1-1
CDR3nt: TGTGCCAGCAGCGTAAACAAGAACACTGAAGCTTTCTTT
CDR3aa: CASSVNKNTEAFF

abundance: once
len: 16
d_gene: TRBD1
v_gene: TRBV12-3/TRBV12-4
j_gene: TRBJ2-1
CDR3nt: TGTGCCAGCAGTTTAATTACAGGGGGCCTCTACAATGAGCAGTTCTTC
CDR3aa: CASSLITGGLYNEQFF

abundance: many
len: 14
d_gene: TRBD1
v_gene: TRBV6-1
j_gene: TRBJ1-1
CDR3nt: TGTGCCAGCAGACCGTCAGGGGGAGGCACTGAAGCTTTCTTT
CDR3aa: CASRPSGGGTEAFF

abundance: .
len: 15
d_gene: .
v_gene: TRBV9
j_gene: TRBJ2-3
CDR3nt: TGTGCCAGCAGCGTAGCGGGGGTTGGTGGAGATACGCAGTATTTT
CDR3aa: CASSVAGVGGDTQYF

abundance: many
len: 13
d_gene: .
v_gene: TRBV12-3/TRBV12-4
j_gene: TRBJ1-1
CDR3nt: TGTGCCAGTTTCGGGCCGTCCCCCACTGAAGCTTTCTTT
CDR3aa: CASFGPSPTEAFF